A selection of T cell receptor beta chains follows, all from one sample in a study of cytomegalovirus exposure and HLA in healthy donors. Sequenced by immunoSEQ multiplex PCR; TCRdb stores in-frame clones only, minus some. The table lists about 85,000 clones, around 80% of them singletons. The sample consisted of PBMCs. The source is a woman aged 45 to 65 in good health and CMV-seropositive. CDR3s include the opening cysteine and the closing phenylalanine or tryptophan. A D gene is named only where the DNA matches it firmly. Clone size is shown for a subset of rows, as once, few, many or a class of expanded clone.

abundance: -
v_gene: TRBV30
len: 14
j_gene: TRBJ1-2
d_gene: TRBD1
CDR3nt: TGTGCCTGGAGCGAACAGGGGGTGACCTATGGCTACACCTTC
CDR3aa: CAWSEQGVTYGYTF

abundance: -
v_gene: TRBV7-9
len: 15
j_gene: TRBJ2-3
d_gene: TRBD2
CDR3nt: TGTGCCAGCAGCTTAGCGACGGGAGGAGGGGATACGCAGTATTTT
CDR3aa: CASSLATGGGDTQYF

abundance: -
v_gene: TRBV6-6
len: 15
j_gene: TRBJ2-3
d_gene: TRBD1
CDR3nt: TGTGCCAGCAGTGACCGGGACAGGGAAGCAGATACGCAGTATTTT
CDR3aa: CASSDRDREADTQYF

abundance: -
v_gene: TRBV7-3
len: 13
j_gene: TRBJ2-5
d_gene: TRBD2
CDR3nt: TGTGCCAGCAGCTTCTCGGGGGGGGAGACCCAGTACTTC
CDR3aa: CASSFSGGETQYF

abundance: -
v_gene: TRBV5-6
len: 15
j_gene: TRBJ1-2
d_gene: TRBD1
CDR3nt: TGTGCCAGCAGCGGGTCGGACAGGGTTTTCGATGGCTACACCTTC
CDR3aa: CASSGSDRVFDGYTF

abundance: -
v_gene: TRBV5-1
len: 15
j_gene: TRBJ1-2
d_gene: TRBD1
CDR3nt: TGCGCCAGCAGCGAAGGGACAGCTACTAACTATGGCTACACCTTC
CDR3aa: CASSEGTATNYGYTF

abundance: -
v_gene: TRBV6-5
len: 16
j_gene: TRBJ2-5
d_gene: TRBD1
CDR3nt: TGTGCCAGCAGTTACTCCGGGACAGGGTTACAGGAGACCCAGTACTTC
CDR3aa: CASSYSGTGLQETQYF

abundance: -
v_gene: TRBV29-1
len: 13
j_gene: TRBJ1-2
d_gene: -
CDR3nt: TGCAGCGTATTAGCCGGGGGTAGCTATGGCTACACCTTC
CDR3aa: CSVLAGGSYGYTF

abundance: few
v_gene: TRBV14
len: 15
j_gene: TRBJ1-3
d_gene: -
CDR3nt: TGTGCCAGCAGCCAACTCCGAGTCTCTGGAAACACCATATATTTT
CDR3aa: CASSQLRVSGNTIYF

abundance: -
v_gene: TRBV5-4
len: 15
j_gene: TRBJ2-5
d_gene: TRBD2
CDR3nt: TGTGCCAGCAGCTTACGGCTAGCGGGATTAGAGACCCAGTACTTC
CDR3aa: CASSLRLAGLETQYF

abundance: -
v_gene: TRBV19
len: 14
j_gene: TRBJ2-5
d_gene: -
CDR3nt: TGTGCCAGTAGTGCTCCGGGCCTTCGGGGGACCCAGTACTTC
CDR3aa: CASSAPGLRGTQYF

abundance: -
v_gene: TRBV6-5
len: 14
j_gene: TRBJ1-2
d_gene: -
CDR3nt: TGTGCCAGCAGTCGGTCGGTGGGGGGGTACGGCTACACCTTC
CDR3aa: CASSRSVGGYGYTF

abundance: -
v_gene: TRBV5-6
len: 14
j_gene: TRBJ2-1
d_gene: -
CDR3nt: TGTGCCAGCAGCTTGAGGGGGGGGTACAATGAGCAGTTCTTC
CDR3aa: CASSLRGGYNEQFF

abundance: -
v_gene: TRBV28
len: 12
j_gene: TRBJ1-2
d_gene: -
CDR3nt: TGTGCCAGCAGTTTCATGCGATATGGCTACACCTTC
CDR3aa: CASSFMRYGYTF

abundance: few
v_gene: TRBV10-1
len: 15
j_gene: TRBJ2-1
d_gene: TRBD2
CDR3nt: TGCGCCAGCAGTACTAGCGGGAGCGCCTACAATGAGCAGTTCTTC
CDR3aa: CASSTSGSAYNEQFF

abundance: few
v_gene: TRBV6-1
len: 17
j_gene: TRBJ2-3
d_gene: TRBD2
CDR3nt: TGTGCCAGCAGTGCCACCGTAGCGGGGGGGGTCACAGATACGCAGTATTTT
CDR3aa: CASSATVAGGVTDTQYF

abundance: -
v_gene: TRBV7-9
len: 17
j_gene: TRBJ2-3
d_gene: TRBD1
CDR3nt: TGTGCCAGCAGCTTAGCTCGGGACAGGGGGTTGACAGATACGCAGTATTTT
CDR3aa: CASSLARDRGLTDTQYF

abundance: -
v_gene: TRBV19
len: 12
j_gene: TRBJ1-1
d_gene: TRBD1
CDR3nt: TGTGCCAGTGGTAACAGGGGGACTGAAGCTTTCTTT
CDR3aa: CASGNRGTEAFF

abundance: few
v_gene: TRBV6-6
len: 14
j_gene: TRBJ1-2
d_gene: TRBD1
CDR3nt: TGTGCCAGCAGTCTCACTGGGCACAGGGGCGGCTACACCTTC
CDR3aa: CASSLTGHRGGYTF

abundance: -
v_gene: TRBV19
len: 13
j_gene: TRBJ1-1
d_gene: TRBD1
CDR3nt: TGTGCCAGTAAGGATCAGGGGGCTGCTGAAGCTTTCTTT
CDR3aa: CASKDQGAAEAFF

abundance: -
v_gene: TRBV5-3
len: 13
j_gene: TRBJ1-2
d_gene: -
CDR3nt: TGTGCCAGAAGCTTGGTCGGCGGCCGGGGTAGTACCTTC
CDR3aa: CARSLVGGRGSTF

abundance: -
v_gene: TRBV6-5
len: 16
j_gene: TRBJ2-1
d_gene: TRBD1
CDR3nt: TGTGCCAGCAGTTACCTCCCAGGGGGCGCCCACAATGAGCAGTTCTTC
CDR3aa: CASSYLPGGAHNEQFF

abundance: once
v_gene: TRBV5-4
len: 13
j_gene: TRBJ1-2
d_gene: -
CDR3nt: TGTGCCAGCAGCTTTTCCGAGGCCTATGGCTACACCTTC
CDR3aa: CASSFSEAYGYTF

abundance: -
v_gene: TRBV5-8
len: 14
j_gene: TRBJ1-1
d_gene: -
CDR3nt: TGTGCCAGTTCTGTCGGGGGTCGGGACACTGAAGCTTTCTTT
CDR3aa: CASSVGGRDTEAFF

abundance: -
v_gene: TRBV27
len: 13
j_gene: TRBJ2-7
d_gene: TRBD1
CDR3nt: TGTGCCAGCAGTTGGGGGACAGGGGGAAGTCAGTACTTC
CDR3aa: CASSWGTGGSQYF

abundance: -
v_gene: TRBV4-1
len: 15
j_gene: TRBJ1-1
d_gene: -
CDR3nt: TGCGCCAGCAGCCGTACTCAAGACAGGCACACTGAAGCTTTCTTT
CDR3aa: CASSRTQDRHTEAFF

abundance: -
v_gene: TRBV23-1
len: 11
j_gene: TRBJ1-2
d_gene: TRBD1
CDR3nt: TGCGCCCCGGACAGGGTCTTGGGCTACACCTTC
CDR3aa: CAPDRVLGYTF

abundance: -
v_gene: TRBV4-1
len: 15
j_gene: TRBJ1-3
d_gene: -
CDR3nt: TGCGCCAGCAGCCAAGGCGGGGCAGCCTCAGACACCATATATTTT
CDR3aa: CASSQGGAASDTIYF

abundance: few
v_gene: TRBV10-3
len: 17
j_gene: TRBJ2-2
d_gene: TRBD2
CDR3nt: TGTGCCATCAGTGGGAGAACTAGCGGGAGGGCCGCCGGGGAGCTGTTTTTT
CDR3aa: CAISGRTSGRAAGELFF

abundance: -
v_gene: TRBV6-1
len: 17
j_gene: TRBJ1-5
d_gene: TRBD1
CDR3nt: TGTGCCAGCAGTGGGGGGACAGGCGCCTATAGCAATCAGCCCCAGCATTTT
CDR3aa: CASSGGTGAYSNQPQHF

abundance: -
v_gene: TRBV19
len: 14
j_gene: TRBJ1-5
d_gene: -
CDR3nt: -
CDR3aa: CASTSGQGSQPQHF

abundance: -
v_gene: TRBV30
len: 13
j_gene: TRBJ1-5
d_gene: -
CDR3nt: TGTGCCTGGAGTGAACAGGGTTTGCAGCCCCAGCATTTT
CDR3aa: CAWSEQGLQPQHF

abundance: -
v_gene: TRBV5-1
len: 15
j_gene: TRBJ2-7
d_gene: TRBD1
CDR3nt: TGCGCCAGCAAGTCATCGACAGGGGGCCTCTACGAGCAGTACTTC
CDR3aa: CASKSSTGGLYEQYF

abundance: few
v_gene: TRBV10-2
len: 14
j_gene: TRBJ2-2
d_gene: -
CDR3nt: TGCGCCAGCAGTGAGTACGGACTGGGTGGGGAGCTGTTTTTT
CDR3aa: CASSEYGLGGELFF

abundance: -
v_gene: TRBV5-4
len: 12
j_gene: TRBJ2-1
d_gene: -
CDR3nt: TGTGCCAGCAGCTTTACAGGGAACCCCCCGTTCTTC
CDR3aa: CASSFTGNPPFF

abundance: -
v_gene: TRBV11-2
len: 14
j_gene: TRBJ2-5
d_gene: -
CDR3nt: TGTGCCAGCAGCTTAGATCCAGGACAAGAGACCCAGTACTTC
CDR3aa: CASSLDPGQETQYF

abundance: once
v_gene: TRBV10-2
len: 14
j_gene: TRBJ1-1
d_gene: -
CDR3nt: TGCGCCAGCAGTTACCCCGGACAGAACACTGAAGCTTTCTTT
CDR3aa: CASSYPGQNTEAFF

abundance: -
v_gene: TRBV5-8
len: 15
j_gene: TRBJ1-1
d_gene: -
CDR3nt: TGTGCCAGCAGCTATGGAACAGGTCCGAACACTGAAGCTTTCTTT
CDR3aa: CASSYGTGPNTEAFF

abundance: -
v_gene: TRBV18
len: 14
j_gene: TRBJ1-2
d_gene: TRBD1
CDR3nt: TGTGCCAGCTCACCTGGGACAGACCCCTATGGCTACACCTTC
CDR3aa: CASSPGTDPYGYTF

abundance: -
v_gene: TRBV7-2
len: 16
j_gene: TRBJ2-5
d_gene: TRBD2
CDR3nt: TGTGCCAGCAGCTTATTTGGCCTAGCGGGGGAAGAGACCCAGTACTTC
CDR3aa: CASSLFGLAGEETQYF

abundance: once
v_gene: TRBV7-2
len: 17
j_gene: TRBJ2-1
d_gene: TRBD2
CDR3nt: TGTGCCAGCAGCTTATTTTTAGCGGGAGTGGCATGGAATGAGCAGTTCTTC
CDR3aa: CASSLFLAGVAWNEQFF

abundance: -
v_gene: TRBV6-1
len: 15
j_gene: TRBJ2-1
d_gene: TRBD2
CDR3nt: TGTGCCAGCAGTGAGGCCGGTAGCGGGTATAATGAGCAGTTCTTC
CDR3aa: CASSEAGSGYNEQFF

abundance: -
v_gene: TRBV9
len: 15
j_gene: TRBJ1-1
d_gene: -
CDR3nt: TGTGCCAGCAGCGTGACAGGCCATGACAACACTGAAGCTTTCTTT
CDR3aa: CASSVTGHDNTEAFF

abundance: -
v_gene: TRBV30
len: 13
j_gene: TRBJ1-2
d_gene: TRBD1
CDR3nt: TGTGCCTGGAGTGGACAGGGAAGGAGTGGCTACACCTTC
CDR3aa: CAWSGQGRSGYTF

abundance: -
v_gene: TRBV7-2
len: 16
j_gene: TRBJ2-1
d_gene: TRBD2
CDR3nt: TGTGCCAGCAGCCGGGACTTGCTAGCGGGATTCGATGAGCAGTTCTTC
CDR3aa: CASSRDLLAGFDEQFF

abundance: once
v_gene: TRBV9
len: 18
j_gene: TRBJ2-1
d_gene: TRBD2
CDR3nt: TGTGCCAGCAGCGTAGCTACGGGGACTAGCGGATTGTACAATGAGCAGTTCTTC
CDR3aa: CASSVATGTSGLYNEQFF

abundance: once
v_gene: TRBV11-2
len: 16
j_gene: TRBJ1-4
d_gene: TRBD1
CDR3nt: TGTGCCAGCAGCCCCGACGTGGGACAGAGCCTAGAAAAACTGTTTTTT
CDR3aa: CASSPDVGQSLEKLFF

abundance: few
v_gene: TRBV5-4
len: 13
j_gene: TRBJ1-1
d_gene: -
CDR3nt: TGTGCCAGCACCCGGGGGATGAACACTGAAGCTTTCTTT
CDR3aa: CASTRGMNTEAFF

abundance: -
v_gene: TRBV4-1
len: 15
j_gene: TRBJ1-2
d_gene: TRBD1
CDR3nt: TGCGCCAGCAGCCAGGGGCCGGGACAGGGATTTGGCTACACCTTC
CDR3aa: CASSQGPGQGFGYTF

abundance: -
v_gene: TRBV6-5
len: 14
j_gene: TRBJ2-5
d_gene: -
CDR3nt: TGTGCCAGCACCTCCCAGGGGCTCTTAGAGACCCAGTACTTC
CDR3aa: CASTSQGLLETQYF

abundance: -
v_gene: TRBV2
len: 13
j_gene: TRBJ2-2
d_gene: -
CDR3nt: TGTGCCAGCAGCCCCGCGGTTCCTGGGGAGCTGTTTTTT
CDR3aa: CASSPAVPGELFF